This T cell receptor beta chain was recorded in a study of shared clonotypes between healthy human individuals. The study, taken as a whole, reports: Non-shared clonotypes were found to have lower generation probabilities than the clonotypes that were shared by all four of the sorted-subset donors.

CD45RO-negative, CCR7-selected cells formed the naive CD8 fraction, which excluded terminally differentiated effector memory CD45RA+ cells. The study drew all its donors from Caucasian adults living in Nashville, Tennessee. Remarks on this clone: Its cognate antigen is unknown.

The CDR3 sequence is 14 residues long. Germline CDR1 is SGHNT and CDR2 is YYREEE (reference sequence). With 4 bases removed from V and 7 bases from J, the gap between germline ends came to 17 bases. In the original analysis: From ImmunoSEQ came sequences covering only the junction and carrying no quality scores, so filtering differed. Sequencing was performed with immunoSEQ multiplex PCR; in TCRdb, only in-frame clones are kept and a portion is missing. That table supplies the V and J calls and clone size; D and trimming were determined from the DNA. In the table there are millions of clones, 93% of which are singletons.

J is TRBJ1-2 and V is TRBV5-4; the D is unclear. Sequencing was carried out using naive CD8+ T cells from PBMCs. This TCR derives from a young man in good health. Some clones in this sample may be carry-over from other donors' samples. Here the CDR3 DNA reads TGTGCCAGCAGCCCCCCCGCGGAGTGGGGTGGCTACACCTTC. This codes for CASSPPAEWGGYTF.